This paragraph reports one T cell receptor (beta chain). The CDR3 sequence is 14 residues long. Per the germline V gene, CDR1 is SGHTA and CDR2 is FQGTGA. The V gene lost 3 bases and the J gene lost 0 bases, with 6 bases spanning the gap. Profiling relied on immunoSEQ multiplex PCR, and the TCRdb table lists in-frame clones only, not all of them. The repertoire includes approximately 140,000 clones, 88% of them detected once, and roughly 4% sits in the top ten. This entry comes from a study of radiation and T cells in renal cell carcinoma. Stated time point: baseline pretreatment blood. Treatment: 15 Gy SBRT to primary tumor, nephrectomy 4 weeks later.

The V call is TRBV7-3, the J call TRBJ1-5; D is ambiguous. This TCR was recovered from a woman between 70 and 85 years old with renal cell carcinoma. Here the sequenced sample was blood, taken from a patient whose treatment included radiotherapy and nephrectomy. The CDR3 coding sequence is TGTGCCAGCAGCTTCGTTAATAGCAATCAGCCCCAGCATTTT. Its translation is CASSFVNSNQPQHF.